This TCR beta chain was obtained from a study of cytomegalovirus exposure and HLA in healthy donors (dated by TCRdb to 2015 to 2018). A note on the overall study: In an earlier analysis of some 610 of the donors, roughly 300 Gb of sequence data and 90 million to 120 million unique TCR beta sequences from 180 million or so T cells were reported. An early release covering around 630 HLA-typed donors comprised roughly 300 gigabases of sequencing data and 85 million to 100 million unique TCR sequences. Among the roughly 400 genotyped donors, approximately 81% belonged to the genetic ancestry cluster associated with self-reported Caucasian donors. The aim of the study was to test whether cataloging public T cell receptors could identify signatures of past pathogen exposure. The study used immunosequencing to profile the T cell repertoires of 666 subjects and linked those repertoires to cytomegalovirus serostatus. A separate validation cohort of over a hundred different subjects was used in addition to the approximately 670-subject first cohort. To predict cytomegalovirus infection status, the study brought together high-throughput TCR immunosequencing, statistical association of individual TCRs with disease status, and machine learning. A later analysis re-examined previously published TCR beta repertoires from more than 600 donors and added high-resolution HLA genotyping to investigate patterns of TCR occurrence. The later analysis used no new phenotypic data to find candidate immune exposures, relying instead on TCR beta sequences and their occurrence across donors. An earlier analysis of some 500 of the donors applied high-throughput TCR beta sequencing to assess whether each TCR beta V gene segment acted as functional or pseudogenic. Donor age, sex, ethnicity and CMV serostatus were collected together with the repertoire data. Genome-wide SNP genotypes for about 55% of the roughly 670 donors were used in a later genetic analysis, which treated that subset as a discovery cohort. All discovery cohort repertoires had been generated on a single sequencing platform. HLA typing included class I and class II loci at four-digit resolution. Typing coverage differed by locus: A, B, C, DRB1 and DQB1 were typed in roughly 620-640 donors, DQA1 in 522, DPA1 in some 610, and DPB1 in just under 490. Because of strong linkage in the cohort, roughly 5 DR-DQ haplotypes were treated as single units for association and clustering. Among roughly 400 genotyped donors of the cohort, an average of approximately 240,000 unique TCR beta nucleotide sequences were sequenced per donor, roughly a sixth of them non-productive. The study at large found these results: Most CMV-associated TCR beta chains appeared to be HLA-restricted in a later analysis, and the HLA associations seemed to be driven largely by CMV exposure. The sequencing pipeline was judged likely to have produced a cluster of highly shared sequence variants as a technical artifact. When HLA alleles, especially DR and DQ, strongly co-occurred, attributing TCR associations to individual alleles was difficult. Cytomegalovirus status was reported to be diagnosed by the classifier with high specificity and sensitivity in both the original and validation cohorts. While some public TCRs were present in many individuals, most TCR sequences turned up only very rarely across donors. It was suggested by the authors that the approach could potentially be generalized to other disease states and immunological phenotypes. Several of the top co-occurrence clusters appeared to be linked to parvovirus B19, influenza, CMV and Epstein-Barr virus, according to a later analysis. According to a later genetic analysis, donors in an Asian-associated ancestry cluster had fewer N-insertions in productive TCRs than the roughly 670-donor mean. Immune exposure information for the cohort was limited to CMV serostatus. At a false discovery rate of 0.05, a later analysis linked about 17,000 TCR beta sequences to specific HLA alleles. In a later analysis, TCR association rates were found to vary across HLA loci, with the most associated TCRs seen for DRB1 alleles and the fewest for HLA-C alleles. In a later analysis, HLA-associated TCR beta chains were found to be more clonally expanded and to have lower generation probabilities than equally common non-associated chains. HLA typing was unavailable for some donors at each locus, so association tests used only the typed subset. In vitro tests confirmed that three of the cytomegalovirus-associated TCR beta chains recognize cytomegalovirus antigens. An association between a missense DCLRE1C variant and V-gene and J-gene trimming of TCR beta chains was found in a later genetic analysis and replicated in an independent cohort. The study gave a list of about 150 TCR beta chains associated with cytomegalovirus. Linkage disequilibrium might explain the correlated functional status among segregating V segments, but an unknown experimental factor could not be excluded. Presence/absence analyses assumed roughly uniform sequencing depth across donors, an assumption that may not hold. In this cohort, only TCR beta chains were sequenced, and detectable features were limited by the absence of alpha or paired-chain data. A further reported finding was that TCR beta sequences accurately predicted the HLA-A and HLA-B alleles for most subjects in the first cohort. In an earlier analysis of approximately 590 of the donors, most TCR beta V segments appeared in productive rearrangements about 87% or about 30% of the time, broadly matching IMGT annotations. The earlier analysis of fewer than 750 of the donors excluded roughly 16 rarely observed V segments, including chromosome 9 orphons, because counts were too low. Some IMGT-functional V segments, including TRBV6-2 and TRBV6-3, could not be told apart with the 87-base-pair reads, so those segments were excluded.

CDR1 and CDR2 (SSHAT, FNYEAQ) derive from the germline V gene (reference sequence). CDR3 length: 16 amino acids, cysteine to phenylalanine. The DNA shown is the 48-base CDR3, in frame from base 1. As to this clone: The antigen it recognizes is unknown. One end of the junction does not line up with germline, which may come from a read error.

The protocol used for the library was the immunoSEQ multiplex PCR assay. The multiplex PCR relied on a mix of 60 forward primers for TCR Vbeta segments and 13 reverse primers for TCR Jbeta segments. The CDR3 region of rearranged TCR beta genes was amplified from genomic DNA with a multiplex PCR assay. On the Illumina HiSeq System, the amplified TCR beta libraries were sequenced as 87-base-pair reads. The authors processed their data as follows. Across the roughly 600 repertoires, a later analysis counted 60 million to 90 million unique TCR beta chains, roughly 11 million of which were shared by at least two donors. To remove PCR and sequencing errors, raw reads were error-corrected and collapsed into unique sequences using a nearest-neighbor algorithm that merged closely related sequences. To assign V, D and J gene segments, CDR3 sequences were aligned to IMGT reference sequences. For a sequence to be retained, a match of at least six nucleotides was required to both a V gene segment and a J gene segment. Rearrangements were classified as productive when the CDR3 lacked stop codons and remained in frame with V and J, and all other rearrangements were classified as non-productive. CDR3 was defined by IMGT convention, running from the second conserved V-encoded cysteine to the conserved J-encoded phenylalanine. The earlier analysis of about 610 of the donors excluded sequences that lacked an unambiguous match to a single V gene segment. An earlier analysis of several hundred of the donors called V segments functional above 56.7% productive rearrangements and segregating when the between-donor standard deviation exceeded 5%. A statistical classification framework was built for diagnosing cytomegalovirus status from the catalog of TCR beta chain sequences. In a later analysis, V and J genes were assigned by comparing TCR nucleotide sequences against IMGT/GENE-DB human TR gene sequences. Using the TCRdist pipeline, a later analysis assigned CDR3 sequences along with most-parsimonious VDJ recombination scenarios. In a later analysis, each TCR beta chain was defined by its CDR3 amino acid sequence together with its V-gene family, and reads without a unique V-gene family were excluded. To address suspected cross-contamination and a sequencing artifact, a later analysis removed a few hundred highly shared, low-generation-probability nucleotide sequences. In a later analysis, a clonal expansion index was calculated for each public chain from normalized within-repertoire ranks of inferred template counts. Generation probabilities in a later analysis came from a VDJ recombination model fitted to out-of-frame rearrangements, and those results were checked against IGoR. Hypergeometric tests were used in a later analysis to score TCR-TCR, TCR-HLA and TCR-CMV co-occurrence, with a repertoire-size bias correction applied to the TCR pairs. In a later analysis, false discovery rates were estimated by permuting HLA or CMV assignments 20 times. In a later analysis, co-occurring TCRs were grouped using DBSCAN, with TCRdist sequence similarity added in when clustering inside HLA-allele-positive subsets. For co-occurrence clustering, repertoires with fewer than 30,000 or more than 120,000 public chains were excluded, along with roughly five repertoires with anomalous nucleotide sharing. TCRdb re-hosts the immuneACCESS table, in-frame sequences only. Its copies lack some clones; in the studies checked, an unresolved V gene accounts for under half of them, and the cause for the rest is not known. D and trimming were read from the DNA, whereas the V and J calls and clone size are those reported in that table. Counted in this sample were roughly 100,000 clones; around 80% of them appeared once. In total, the top ten clones hold approximately 6.1% of the sample.

The cohort was made up of 500 to 850 healthy bone marrow donors. At the time of sampling, all cohort members were nominally healthy, though unrecorded immune exposures were likely present. The donor was CMV seronegative and was included in the group of under 450 seronegative cohort members. Every donor gave a peripheral blood sample, and the peripheral blood mononuclear cells from that sample were used for TCR beta sequencing. Genomic DNA was extracted from the blood cell samples with the Qiagen DNeasy Blood Extraction Kit. This TCR derives from a man between 18 and 29 years old in good health and CMV-seronegative. This receptor chain uses TRBV7-7 and TRBJ2-2; 5 matching bases give a weak D call of TRBD2. The source material was PBMCs. At the DNA level, the sequence is TGTGCTAGCAGCTTAGGTCAGGCAGGAGGCCCCGGGGAGCTGTTTTTT. It codes for CASSLGQAGGPGELFF.